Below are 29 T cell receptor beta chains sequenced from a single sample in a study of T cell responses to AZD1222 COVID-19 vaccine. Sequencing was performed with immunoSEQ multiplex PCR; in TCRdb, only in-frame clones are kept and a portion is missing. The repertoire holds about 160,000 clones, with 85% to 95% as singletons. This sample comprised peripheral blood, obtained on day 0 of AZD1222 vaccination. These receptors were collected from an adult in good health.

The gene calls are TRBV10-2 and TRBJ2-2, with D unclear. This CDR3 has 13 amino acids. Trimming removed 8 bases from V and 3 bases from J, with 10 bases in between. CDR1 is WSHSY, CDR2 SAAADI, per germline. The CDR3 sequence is CASGSTYTGELFF. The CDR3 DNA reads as TGCGCCAGCGGGTCTACTTACACCGGGGAGCTGTTTTTT.

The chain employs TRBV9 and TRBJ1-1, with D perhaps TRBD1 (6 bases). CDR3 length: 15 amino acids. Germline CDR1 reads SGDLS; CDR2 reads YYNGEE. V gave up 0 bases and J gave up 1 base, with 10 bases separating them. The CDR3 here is CASSVGGQTNTEAFF. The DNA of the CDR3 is TGTGCCAGCAGCGTAGGAGGACAGACGAACACTGAAGCTTTCTTT.

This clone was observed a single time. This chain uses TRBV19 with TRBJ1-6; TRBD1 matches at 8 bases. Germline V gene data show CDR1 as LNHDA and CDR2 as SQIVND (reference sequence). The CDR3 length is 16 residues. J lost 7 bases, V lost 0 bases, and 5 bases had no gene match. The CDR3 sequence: CASSIDHDRGNSPLHF. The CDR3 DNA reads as TGTGCCAGTAGTATAGATCACGACAGGGGAAATTCACCCCTCCACTTT. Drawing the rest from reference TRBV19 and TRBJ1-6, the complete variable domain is DGGITQSPKYLFRKEGQNVTLSCEQNLNHDAMYWYRQDPGQGLRLIYYSQIVNDFQKGDIAEGYSVSREKKESFPLTVTSAQKNPTAFYLCASSIDHDRGNSPLHFGNGTRLTVT.

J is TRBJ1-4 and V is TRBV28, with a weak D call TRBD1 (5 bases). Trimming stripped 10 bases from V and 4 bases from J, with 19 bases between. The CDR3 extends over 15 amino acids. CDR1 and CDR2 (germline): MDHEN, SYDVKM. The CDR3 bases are TGTGCCACGTTGGGTGCCAGGGCTGGTAATGAAAAACTGTTTTTT. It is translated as CATLGARAGNEKLFF. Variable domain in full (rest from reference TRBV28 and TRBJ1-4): DVKVTQSSRYLVKRTGEKVFLECVQDMDHENMFWYRQDPGLGLRLIYFSYDVKMKEKGDIPEGYSVSREKKERFSLILESASTNQTSMYLCATLGARAGNEKLFFGSGTQLSVL.

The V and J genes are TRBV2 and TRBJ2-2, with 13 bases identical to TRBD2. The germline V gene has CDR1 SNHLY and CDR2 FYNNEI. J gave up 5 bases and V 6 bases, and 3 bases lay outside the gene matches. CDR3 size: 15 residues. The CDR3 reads CASRWTSGRTGELFF. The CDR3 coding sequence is TGTGCCAGCAGGTGGACTAGCGGGAGAACCGGGGAGCTGTTTTTT.

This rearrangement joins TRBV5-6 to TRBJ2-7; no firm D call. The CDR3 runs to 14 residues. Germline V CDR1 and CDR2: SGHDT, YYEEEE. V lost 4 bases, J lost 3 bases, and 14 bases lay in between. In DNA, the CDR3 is TGTGCCAGCAGCAATCGGTCTCCCTACTACGAGCAGTACTTC. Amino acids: CASSNRSPYYEQYF. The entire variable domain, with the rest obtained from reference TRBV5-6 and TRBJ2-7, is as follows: DAGVTQSPTHLIKTRGQQVTLRCSPKSGHDTVSWYQQALGQGPQFIFQYYEEEERQRGNFPDRFSGHQFPNYSSELNVNALLLGDSALYLCASSNRSPYYEQYFGPGTRLTVT.

CDR3 in amino acids: CATSGGLAGGRSFGEQFF. The CDR3 DNA follows: TGTGCCACCAGTGGTGGACTAGCGGGAGGCCGTTCGTTTGGTGAGCAGTTCTTC. The chain combines TRBV24-1 with TRBJ2-1, with 14 bases that match TRBD2. CDR3 length: 18 amino acids. Germline lookup yields CDR1 KGHDR and CDR2 SFDVKD. V shed 5 bases and J 9 bases; nucleotides not matched to a gene: 14.

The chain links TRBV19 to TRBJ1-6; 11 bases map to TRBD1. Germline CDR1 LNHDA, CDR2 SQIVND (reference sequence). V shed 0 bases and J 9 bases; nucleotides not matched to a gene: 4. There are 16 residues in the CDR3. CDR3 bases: TGTGCCAGTAGTATAGAGCGGGGGACAGGGGGTTCACCCCTCCACTTT. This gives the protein CASSIERGTGGSPLHF.

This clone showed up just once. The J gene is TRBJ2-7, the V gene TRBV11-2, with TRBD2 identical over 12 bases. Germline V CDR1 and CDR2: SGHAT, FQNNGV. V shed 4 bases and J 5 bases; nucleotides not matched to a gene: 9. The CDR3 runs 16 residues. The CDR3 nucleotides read TGTGCCAGCAGCTCCCGACTAGCGGGAGCCGGCCACGAGCAGTACTTC. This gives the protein CASSSRLAGAGHEQYF.

In nucleotides, the CDR3 is TGTGCCAGCATACCGGGGGTTTACAATGAGCAGTTCTTC. Translation gives CASIPGVYNEQFF. V gene TRBV6-5 combines with J gene TRBJ2-1; a possible D gene is TRBD2 (6 bases). The CDR3 consists of 13 residues. Looked up from germline, CDR1 is MNHEY and CDR2 is SVGAGI. Trimming took 7 bases from V and 4 from J, leaving 11 bases between them.

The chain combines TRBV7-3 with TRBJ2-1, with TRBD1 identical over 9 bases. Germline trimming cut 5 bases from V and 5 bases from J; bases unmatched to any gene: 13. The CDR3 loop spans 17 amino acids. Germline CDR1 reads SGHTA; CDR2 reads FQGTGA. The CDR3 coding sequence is TGTGCCAGCAGCCAGGGTCCCCCCGGGACAGGGCACAATGAGCAGTTCTTC. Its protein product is CASSQGPPGTGHNEQFF.

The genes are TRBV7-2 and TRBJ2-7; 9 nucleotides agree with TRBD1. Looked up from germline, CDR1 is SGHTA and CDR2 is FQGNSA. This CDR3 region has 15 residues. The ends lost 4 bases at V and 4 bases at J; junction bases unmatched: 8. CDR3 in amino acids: CASSSTGTGPYEQYF. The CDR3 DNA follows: TGTGCCAGCAGCTCGACCGGGACAGGGCCGTACGAGCAGTACTTC.

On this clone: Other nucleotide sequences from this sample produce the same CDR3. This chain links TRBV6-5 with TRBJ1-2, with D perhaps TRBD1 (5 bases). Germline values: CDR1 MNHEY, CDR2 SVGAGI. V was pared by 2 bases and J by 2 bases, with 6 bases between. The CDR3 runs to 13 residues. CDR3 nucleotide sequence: TGTGCCAGCAGTTACGGGGGAAACTATGGCTACACCTTC. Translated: CASSYGGNYGYTF.

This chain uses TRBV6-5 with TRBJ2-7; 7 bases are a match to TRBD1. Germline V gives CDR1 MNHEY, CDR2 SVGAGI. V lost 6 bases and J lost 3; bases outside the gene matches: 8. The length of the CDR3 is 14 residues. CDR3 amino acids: CASSRTGTVYEQYF. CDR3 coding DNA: TGTGCCAGCAGCCGAACTGGGACAGTCTACGAGCAGTACTTC.

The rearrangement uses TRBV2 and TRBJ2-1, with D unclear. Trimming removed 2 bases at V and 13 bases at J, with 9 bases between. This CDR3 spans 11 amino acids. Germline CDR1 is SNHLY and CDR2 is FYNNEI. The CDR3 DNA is TGTGCCAGCAGTGAATCACCTAGACAGTTCTTC. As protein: CASSESPRQFF.

The CDR3 DNA is TGTGCCAGCAGCCCCGGGGAGACACCCCTCCACTTT. Translation: CASSPGETPLHF. The rearrangement links TRBV6-6 to TRBJ1-6, with D unresolved. This CDR3 region has 12 residues. Germline-derived CDR1 and CDR2 are MNHNY and SVGAGI (reference sequence). V dropped 6 bases and J dropped 11 bases, with 11 bases sitting between them.

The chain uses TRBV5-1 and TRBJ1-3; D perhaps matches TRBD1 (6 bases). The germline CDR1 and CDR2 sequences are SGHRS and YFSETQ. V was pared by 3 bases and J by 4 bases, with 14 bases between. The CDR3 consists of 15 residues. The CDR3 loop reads CASSSLTGPGNTIYF. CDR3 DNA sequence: TGCGCCAGCAGCTCTCTGACAGGACCGGGAAACACCATATATTTT.

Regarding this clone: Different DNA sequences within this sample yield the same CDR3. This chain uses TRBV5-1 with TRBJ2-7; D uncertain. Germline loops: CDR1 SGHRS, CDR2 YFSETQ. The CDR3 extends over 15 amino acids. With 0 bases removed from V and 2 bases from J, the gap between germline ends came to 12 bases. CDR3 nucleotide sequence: TGCGCCAGCAGCTTGGAGTGGAGTCCGGCCTACGAGCAGTACTTC. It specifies CASSLEWSPAYEQYF. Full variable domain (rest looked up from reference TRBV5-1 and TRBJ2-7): KAGVTQTPRYLIKTRGQQVTLSCSPISGHRSVSWYQQTPGQGLQFLFEYFSETQRNKGNFPGRFSGRQFSNSRSEMNVSTLELGDSALYLCASSLEWSPAYEQYFGPGTRLTVT.

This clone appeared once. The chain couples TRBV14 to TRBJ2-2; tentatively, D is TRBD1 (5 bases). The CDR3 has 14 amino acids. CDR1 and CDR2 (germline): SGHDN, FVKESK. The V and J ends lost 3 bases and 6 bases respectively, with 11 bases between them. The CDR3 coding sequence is TGTGCCAGCAGCCACAGGGAACGGGCCGGGGAGCTGTTTTTT. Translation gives CASSHRERAGELFF.

CDR3: CASSYSSDSYEQYF. The CDR3 DNA reads TGTGCCAGCAGCTACAGCAGCGACTCCTACGAGCAGTACTTC. This rearrangement joins TRBV6-6 to TRBJ2-7, with D hard to call. The CDR3 sequence is 14 residues long. V lost 6 bases, J lost 0 bases, and 12 bases lay in between. Looked up from germline, CDR1 is MNHNY and CDR2 is SVGAGI (reference sequence).

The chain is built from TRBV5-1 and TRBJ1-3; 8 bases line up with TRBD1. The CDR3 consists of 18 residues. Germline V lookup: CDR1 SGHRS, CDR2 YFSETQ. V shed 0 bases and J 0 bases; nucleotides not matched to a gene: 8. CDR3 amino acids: CASSLGRDRTFSGNTIYF. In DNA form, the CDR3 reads TGCGCCAGCAGCTTGGGCCGGGACAGGACCTTCTCTGGAAACACCATATATTTT.

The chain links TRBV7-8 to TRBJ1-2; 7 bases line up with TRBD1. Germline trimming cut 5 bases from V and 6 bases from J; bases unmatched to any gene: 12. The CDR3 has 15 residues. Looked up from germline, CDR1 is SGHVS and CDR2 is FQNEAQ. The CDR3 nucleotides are TGTGCCAGCAGCAAAAAAAGGGACAGCGCCGATGGCTACACCTTC. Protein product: CASSKKRDSADGYTF.

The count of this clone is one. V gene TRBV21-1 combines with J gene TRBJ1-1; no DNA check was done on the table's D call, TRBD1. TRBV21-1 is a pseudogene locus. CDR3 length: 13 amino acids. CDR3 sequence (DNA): TGTGCCAGCATCAAGACAGACTACACTGAAGCTTTCTTT. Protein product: CASIKTDYTEAFF.

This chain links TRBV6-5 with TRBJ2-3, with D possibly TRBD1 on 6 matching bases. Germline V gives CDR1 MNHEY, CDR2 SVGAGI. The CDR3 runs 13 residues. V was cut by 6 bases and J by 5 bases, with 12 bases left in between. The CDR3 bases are TGTGCCAGCAGAACTCCAGGGGTAGATACGCAGTATTTT. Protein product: CASRTPGVDTQYF.

The CDR3 reads CASSERRAGETQYF. The CDR3 DNA is TGTGCCAGCAGTGAAAGAAGGGCGGGGGAGACCCAGTACTTC. The V gene is TRBV6-1, the J gene TRBJ2-5; a possible D gene is TRBD2 (6 bases). The CDR3 is 14 amino acids. Per germline, CDR1 MNHNS and CDR2 SASEGT. Trimming pared 2 bases from V and 5 bases from J, leaving 12 bases between.

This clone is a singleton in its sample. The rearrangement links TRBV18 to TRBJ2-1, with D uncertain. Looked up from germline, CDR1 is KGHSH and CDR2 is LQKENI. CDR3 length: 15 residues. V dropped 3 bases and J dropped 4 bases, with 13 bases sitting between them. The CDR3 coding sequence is TGTGCCAGCTCACCTCTGGCTAGTCTGTACAATGAGCAGTTCTTC. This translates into CASSPLASLYNEQFF. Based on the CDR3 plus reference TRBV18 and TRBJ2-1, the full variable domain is NAGVMQNPRHLVRRRGQEARLRCSPMKGHSHVYWYRQLPEEGLKFMVYLQKENIIDESGMPKERFSAEFPKEGPSILRIQQVVRGDSAAYFCASSPLASLYNEQFFGPGTRLTVL.

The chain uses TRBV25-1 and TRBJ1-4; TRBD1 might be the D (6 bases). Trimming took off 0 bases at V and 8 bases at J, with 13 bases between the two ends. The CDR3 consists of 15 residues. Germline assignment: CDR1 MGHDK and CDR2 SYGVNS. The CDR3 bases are TGTGCCAGCAGTGAATATAACAGGGAGGAAGAAAAACTGTTTTTT. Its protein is CASSEYNREEEKLFF.

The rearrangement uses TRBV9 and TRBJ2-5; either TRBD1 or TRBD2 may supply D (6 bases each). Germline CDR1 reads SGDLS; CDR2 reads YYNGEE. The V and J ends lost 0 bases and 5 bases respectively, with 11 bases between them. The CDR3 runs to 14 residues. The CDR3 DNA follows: TGTGCCAGCAGCGTAGCTGGAGGGGGGGAGACCCAGTACTTC. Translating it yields CASSVAGGGETQYF.

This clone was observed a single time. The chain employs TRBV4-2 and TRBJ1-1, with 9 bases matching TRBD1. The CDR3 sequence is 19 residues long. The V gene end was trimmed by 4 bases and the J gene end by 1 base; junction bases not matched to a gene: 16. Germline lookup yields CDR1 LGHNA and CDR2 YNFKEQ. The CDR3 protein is CASSPTPSGQGYWNTEAFF. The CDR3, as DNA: TGTGCCAGCAGCCCAACCCCTTCGGGACAGGGTTATTGGAACACTGAAGCTTTCTTT.